The 5 T cell receptor beta chains below were found in one sample sequenced in a study of identical twins. TCRdb reprocessed the 5' RACE reads via MiXCR and lists one record per CDR3 protein. This table has fewer than 500,000 distinct CDR3 sequences, 20% to 25% appearing once. Another study also made use of these data, one on T cells expressing NK-cell markers.

Specimen: CD4+ T cells sorted from blood. All receptors come from a woman aged 18-30 years in good health.

This clonotype was observed a few times. V and J are TRBV6-5 and TRBJ1-2; D is undetermined. V lost 0 bases and J lost 5, with 10 bases in between. CDR3 length equals 14 residues. CDR1 and CDR2 (germline): MNHEY, SVGAGI. CDR3 in amino acids: CASSYSQTRYGYTF. As DNA, the CDR3 is TGTGCCAGCAGTTACTCGCAGACACGGTATGGCTACACCTTC.

This clonotype came up a few times. The CDR3 region is CASGGAFSFYNEQFF. The CDR3 bases are TGTGCCAGCGGGGGGGCCTTTTCATTTTACAATGAGCAGTTCTTC. The chain links TRBV7-2 to TRBJ2-1; TRBD2 is a possible D gene (7 bases). The CDR3 runs to 15 residues. Deletions cut 8 bases from V and 4 bases from J, with 18 bases between. Germline CDR1 SGHTA, CDR2 FQGNSA.

This chain joins TRBV6-1 and TRBJ1-2; D is ambiguous. The germline gives CDR1 MNHNS, CDR2 SASEGT. Trimming left V 6 bases short and J 7 bases short, with 21 bases between. The CDR3 length is 15 residues. This chain's CDR3 is CASSPLIQLGSGYTF. The CDR3 DNA follows: TGTGCCAGCAGCCCTCTTATTCAACTAGGGTCTGGCTACACCTTC.

The chain carries TRBV12-3 or TRBV12-4 and TRBJ2-1; D perhaps matches TRBD2 (6 bases). Trimming took 7 bases from V and 2 from J, leaving 9 bases between them. The CDR3 totals 13 residues. In DNA form, the CDR3 reads TGTGCCAGCACCTCGGGGGCCTACAATGAGCAGTTCTTC. Amino acid sequence: CASTSGAYNEQFF.

This clonotype was observed a few times. This chain uses TRBV12-3 or TRBV12-4 with TRBJ2-1; no clear D. The CDR3 has 11 amino acids. The V end lost 2 bases, the J end lost 9 bases, and 5 bases lay between the germline ends. The chain's CDR3 is CASSLSAEQFF. CDR3 sequence (DNA): TGTGCCAGCAGTTTATCTGCTGAGCAGTTCTTC.